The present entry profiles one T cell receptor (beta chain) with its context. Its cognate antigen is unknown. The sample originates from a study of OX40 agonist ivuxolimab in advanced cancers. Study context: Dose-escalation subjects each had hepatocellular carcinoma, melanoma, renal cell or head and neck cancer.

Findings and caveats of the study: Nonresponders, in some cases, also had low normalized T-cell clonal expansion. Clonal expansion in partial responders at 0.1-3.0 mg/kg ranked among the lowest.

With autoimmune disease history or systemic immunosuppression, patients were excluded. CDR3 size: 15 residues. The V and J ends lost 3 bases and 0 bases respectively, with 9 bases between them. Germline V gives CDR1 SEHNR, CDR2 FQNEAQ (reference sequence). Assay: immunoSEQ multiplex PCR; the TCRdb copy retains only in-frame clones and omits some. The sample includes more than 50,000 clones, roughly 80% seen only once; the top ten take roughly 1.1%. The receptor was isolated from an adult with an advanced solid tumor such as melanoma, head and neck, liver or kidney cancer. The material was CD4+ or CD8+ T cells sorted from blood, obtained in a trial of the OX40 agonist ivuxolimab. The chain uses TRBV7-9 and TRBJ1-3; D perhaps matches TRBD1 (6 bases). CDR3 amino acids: CASSLGAFSGNTIYF. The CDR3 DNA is TGTGCCAGCAGCTTGGGGGCTTTCTCTGGAAACACCATATATTTT.